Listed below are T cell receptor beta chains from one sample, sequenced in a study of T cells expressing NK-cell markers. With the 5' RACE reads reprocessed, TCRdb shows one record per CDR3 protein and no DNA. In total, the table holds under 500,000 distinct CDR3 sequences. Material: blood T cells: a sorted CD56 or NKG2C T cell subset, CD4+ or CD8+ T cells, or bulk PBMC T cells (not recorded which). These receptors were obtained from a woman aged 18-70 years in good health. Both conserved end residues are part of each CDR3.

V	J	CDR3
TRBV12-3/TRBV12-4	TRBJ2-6	CASTLVGSGANVLTF
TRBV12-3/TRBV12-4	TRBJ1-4	CASSSWVEGFEKLFF
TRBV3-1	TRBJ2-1	CASSPSLGGEQFF
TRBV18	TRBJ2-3	CASSPRGQGNTDTQYF
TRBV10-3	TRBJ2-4	CAISPGTSEAKNIQYF
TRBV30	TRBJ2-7	CAGGVKAGSIVGYF
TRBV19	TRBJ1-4	CASSTRQNEKLFF
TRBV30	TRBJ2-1	CAWSVGGLMSNEQFF
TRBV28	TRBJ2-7	CASSPTGPDSYEQYF
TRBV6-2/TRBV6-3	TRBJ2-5	CASSYSVETQYF
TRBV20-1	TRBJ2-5	CSARLAGPQETQYF
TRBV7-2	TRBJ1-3	CASSLATVISGNTIYF
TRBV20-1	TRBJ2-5	CSARTGEETQYF
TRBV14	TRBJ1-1	CASSQEGQEGTEAFF
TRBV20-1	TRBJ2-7	CSVWGADSYEQYF
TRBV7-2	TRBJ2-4	CASSLDFYSGDIQYF
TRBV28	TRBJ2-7	CASKLQGSPYEQYF
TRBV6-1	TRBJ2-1	CASRQNRGPYNEQFF
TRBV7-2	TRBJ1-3	CASSLEKGSTIYF
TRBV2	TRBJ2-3	CASSFRLVSGTDTQYF
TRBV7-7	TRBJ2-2	CASSPLSGKNTGELFF
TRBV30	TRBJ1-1	CAWSTYRDYTEAFF
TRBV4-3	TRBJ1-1	CASSLSRVDTEAFF
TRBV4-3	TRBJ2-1	CASSRIGGESNEQFF
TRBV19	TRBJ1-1	CASGRTGFSNTEAFF
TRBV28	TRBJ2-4	CASSFVEPDIQYF
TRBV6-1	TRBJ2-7	CASRRDRDYEQYF
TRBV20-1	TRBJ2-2	CSARVAGAMNTGELFF
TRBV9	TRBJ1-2	CASSVRGEGYTF
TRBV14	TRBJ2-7	CASRYSGSNEQYF
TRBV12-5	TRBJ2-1	CASGDRVAWSYNEQFF
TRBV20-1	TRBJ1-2	CSARAGINYGYTF
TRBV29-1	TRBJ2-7	CSVLGSLGIYEQYF
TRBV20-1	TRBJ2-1	CSASAFNEQFF
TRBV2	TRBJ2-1	CASTRTGTSIEQFF
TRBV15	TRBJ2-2	CATSSTGQLTGELFF
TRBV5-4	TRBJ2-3	CASSILAEPLTDTQYF
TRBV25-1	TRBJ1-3	CASRTSGGSGNTIYF
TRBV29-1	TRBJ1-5	CSVRGAGNQPQHF
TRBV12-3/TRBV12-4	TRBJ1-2	CASSTRGDSYGYTF
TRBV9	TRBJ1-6	CASSPRDRGYNSPLHF
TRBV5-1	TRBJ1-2	CASSWTGGYGYTF
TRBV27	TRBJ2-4	CASSGGGLGKNIQYF
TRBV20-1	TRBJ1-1	CSARMGRNTEAFF
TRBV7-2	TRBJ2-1	CASSLEDRGYNEQFF
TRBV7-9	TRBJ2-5	CASSLVGEGQETQYF
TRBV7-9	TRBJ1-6	CASSVLTGDRNSPLHF
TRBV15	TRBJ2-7	CATSRDRQFYEQYF
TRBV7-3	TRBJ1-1	CASSLDWGIPFEAFF
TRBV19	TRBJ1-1	CASSPGTGLTEAFF
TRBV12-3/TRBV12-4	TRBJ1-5	CASSAQTGGNQPQHF
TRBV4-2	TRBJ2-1	CASSQEGVPLSYNEQFF
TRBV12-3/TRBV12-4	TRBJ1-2	CASTPGTANYGYTF
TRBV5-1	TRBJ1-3	CASSLDRIPGNTIYF
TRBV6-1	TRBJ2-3	CASSTSGARDTQYF
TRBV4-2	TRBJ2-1	CASSQLGEGNNEQFF
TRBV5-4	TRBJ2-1	CASSSQYEQFF
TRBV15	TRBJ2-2	CATSRVVAARGTGELFF
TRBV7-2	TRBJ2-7	CASSLAPGDSYEQYF
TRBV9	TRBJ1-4	CASSVEGGGATNEKLFF